The 13 T cell receptor beta chains below all came from one sample that was sequenced in a study of blood T cell repertoires in COVID-19. Sequenced by immunoSEQ multiplex PCR; TCRdb stores in-frame clones only, minus some. The sample has approximately 120,000 clones, about three quarters seen once. Input material: peripheral blood. Receptor source: a human donor in a cohort sampled during active or convalescent COVID-19.

This clone was counted only a few times. This chain joins TRBV7-2 and TRBJ2-1; TRBD2 might be the D (7 bases). The ends were cut back, 1 base at V and 4 bases at J, with 17 bases in the middle. The CDR3 spans 17 residues. The germline gives CDR1 SGHTA, CDR2 FQGNSA. CDR3 sequence: CASSLVGRGGVYNEQFF. The CDR3 nucleotides read TGTGCCAGCAGCTTAGTAGGAAGGGGGGGAGTTTACAATGAGCAGTTCTTC.

The rearrangement uses TRBV18 and TRBJ2-1, with a possible D match to TRBD1 (6 bases). Germline V CDR1 and CDR2: KGHSH, LQKENI. This CDR3 has 15 residues. V shed 4 bases and J shed 3 bases, with 13 bases lying between them. Written as DNA, the CDR3 is TGTGCCAGCTCACTAACAGGGTTCTTCTACAATGAGCAGTTCTTC. Residues: CASSLTGFFYNEQFF.

V and J are TRBV6-6 and TRBJ2-1, with 11 bases fitting TRBD2. CDR1 is MNHNY and CDR2 is SVGAGI in the germline V gene (reference sequence). The CDR3 runs 15 residues. J lost 9 bases, V lost 6 bases, and 10 bases had no gene match. The CDR3 nucleotides are TGTGCCAGCAGCCATAGCGGGAGGGTAGAGGTTGAGCAGTTCTTC. Residues: CASSHSGRVEVEQFF.

This chain links TRBV10-3 with TRBJ2-7; D call uncertain. Trimming stripped 6 bases from V and 3 bases from J, with 9 bases between. Looked up from germline, CDR1 is ENHRY and CDR2 is SYGVKD. CDR3 length equals 12 residues. This CDR3 reads CAISKEDYEQYF. CDR3 DNA: TGTGCCATCAGCAAAGAGGACTACGAGCAGTACTTC.

The chain has TRBV7-3 and TRBJ1-1; a possible D gene is TRBD1 (6 bases). V was cut by 4 bases and J by 7 bases, with 10 bases left in between. This CDR3 contains 12 residues. Looked up from germline, CDR1 is SGHTA and CDR2 is FQGTGA. CDR3 loop: CASSSRRGEAFF. The CDR3 nucleotides are TGTGCCAGCAGCTCCCGCAGGGGTGAAGCTTTCTTT.

The V call is TRBV7-2, the J call TRBJ2-7; D possibly corresponds to TRBD2 (6 bases). Germline V gives CDR1 SGHTA, CDR2 FQGNSA. Trimming cost V 2 bases and J 3 bases, with 11 bases left between them. This CDR3 region has 14 residues. CDR3 sequence: CASSLNRGLYEQYF. The CDR3, as DNA: TGTGCCAGCAGCTTAAACCGGGGACTCTACGAGCAGTACTTC.

This chain joins TRBV5-1 and TRBJ2-2; TRBD1 agrees at 7 bases. Per the germline V gene, CDR1 is SGHRS and CDR2 is YFSETQ. V was pared by 0 bases and J by 4 bases, with 3 bases of the junction left unmatched. This CDR3 contains 15 residues. The CDR3 reads CASSLGQGATGELFF. The CDR3 DNA sequence: TGCGCCAGCAGCTTGGGACAGGGTGCCACCGGGGAGCTGTTTTTT.

The chain is built from TRBV28 and TRBJ1-3, with TRBD1 matching 9 bases. CDR1 and CDR2 from the germline V gene are MDHEN and SYDVKM. CDR3 length equals 14 residues. J gave up 1 base and V 7 bases, and 2 bases lay outside the gene matches. CDR3 sequence reads: CASTTGGSGNTIYF. The CDR3 DNA reads as TGTGCCAGCACGACAGGGGGATCTGGAAACACCATATATTTT.

The chain joins TRBV6-5 to TRBJ1-4; TRBD1 is a possible D gene (6 bases). The V gene lost 0 bases and the J gene lost 7 bases, with 12 bases spanning the gap. The CDR3 covers 15 residues. Germline V gives CDR1 MNHEY, CDR2 SVGAGI. CDR3 protein: CASSYSGASGEKLFF. DNA of the CDR3: TGTGCCAGCAGTTACTCGGGGGCTTCAGGTGAAAAACTGTTTTTT.

The V and J genes are TRBV28 and TRBJ2-1; D is unclear. Trimming took 3 bases from V and 9 from J, leaving 12 bases between them. Germline CDR1 reads MDHEN; CDR2 reads SYDVKM. The CDR3 runs 13 residues. CDR3 sequence reads: CASSLVVVSEQFF. CDR3 nucleotides: TGTGCCAGCAGTTTGGTAGTTGTTAGTGAGCAGTTCTTC.

J is TRBJ1-2 and V is TRBV27, with a tentative D call TRBD1 (5 bases). This CDR3 is 16 amino acids long. With 6 bases removed from V and 3 bases from J, the gap between germline ends came to 20 bases. Germline V gene lookup returns CDR1 MNHEY and CDR2 SMNVEV (reference sequence). The CDR3 DNA follows: TGTGCCAGCAGACGTGGGGTCGGGGGGTCGCACTATGGCTACACCTTC. Translated, it gives CASRRGVGGSHYGYTF.

The chain links TRBV19 to TRBJ2-1, with TRBD2 matching 11 bases. The V gene end was trimmed by 6 bases and the J gene end by 9 bases; junction bases not matched to a gene: 10. This CDR3 is 15 amino acids long. Per germline, CDR1 LNHDA and CDR2 SQIVND (reference sequence). This chain's CDR3 is CASRTGSGRAGEQFF. The CDR3 bases are TGTGCCAGTAGGACCGGTAGCGGGAGGGCAGGTGAGCAGTTCTTC.

This clone has a single count. The V and J genes are TRBV6-4 and TRBJ2-3; D is unresolved. CDR1 is MRHNA and CDR2 is SNTAGT in the germline V gene. The germline V and J ends were trimmed by 3 bases and 2 bases, with 9 bases remaining between them. The CDR3 length is 14 residues. CDR3 protein: CASSEADYTDTQYF. The CDR3 bases are TGTGCCAGCAGTGAGGCGGATTACACAGATACGCAGTATTTT.